This T cell receptor beta chain was sequenced for a study of siplizumab effects on memory and regulatory T cells. Study observations and caveats: Proliferating CD4+ or CD8+ clones, roughly 80-96% of them, lacked an assignable naive or memory phenotype.

The assay was immunoSEQ multiplex PCR, and TCRdb's table has in-frame clones only and misses some. The table lists tens of thousands of clones, approximately 96% of them singletons, with around 0.093% in the top ten. The trim removed 5 bases at V and 8 bases at J, leaving 13 bases unmatched. The CDR3 consists of 17 residues. CDR1 is MDHEN, CDR2 SYDVKM, per germline. Note on this clone: Its antigen is still unknown.

Sequenced: naive CD8+ T cells sorted from blood. This chain uses TRBV28 with TRBJ1-6; TRBD1 matches at 9 bases. The TCR originated in a human donor in good health. The CDR3 DNA reads as TGTGCCAGCAGTCCAGTGGGGGGGACAGGGCAGGATTCACCCCTCCACTTT. Protein sequence: CASSPVGGTGQDSPLHF.